This T cell receptor (beta chain) is drawn from a study of blood T cell repertoires in COVID-19. Background on the study: T cells, B-cell-depleted T cells, or PBMCs supplied cDNA or gDNA.

This clone was detected only once. CDR1 is LNHNV and CDR2 is YYDKDF in the germline V gene (reference sequence). The V end lost 1 base, the J end lost 6 bases, and 10 bases lay between the germline ends. The CDR3 covers 13 residues. Study processing details: Nucleated cell counts were estimated from reference gene primer amplification. The protocol was immunoSEQ multiplex PCR, while the TCRdb copy is restricted to in-frame clones and leaves out a portion. Clone size and the V and J calls come from that table; the DNA yielded D and trimming. The sample records just over 45,000 clones, 75% to 90% being singletons.

The chain combines TRBV15 with TRBJ2-7, with D unclear. Sequenced input: peripheral blood. This clonotype originated in a human donor in a cohort sampled during active COVID-19. The CDR3 DNA is TGTGCCACCAGCAGAGTGAAAGTCGGCGAGCAGTACTTC. Translation: CATSRVKVGEQYF.